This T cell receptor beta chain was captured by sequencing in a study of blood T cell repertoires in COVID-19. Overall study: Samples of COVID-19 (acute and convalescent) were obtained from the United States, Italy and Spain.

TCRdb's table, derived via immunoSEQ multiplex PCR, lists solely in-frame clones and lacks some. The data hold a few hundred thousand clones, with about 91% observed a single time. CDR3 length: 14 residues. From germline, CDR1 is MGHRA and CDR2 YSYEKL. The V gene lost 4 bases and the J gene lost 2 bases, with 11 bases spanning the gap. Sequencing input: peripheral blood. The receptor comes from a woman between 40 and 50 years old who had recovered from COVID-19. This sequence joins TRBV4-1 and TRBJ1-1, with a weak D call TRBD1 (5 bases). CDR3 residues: CASSLSGPNTEAFF. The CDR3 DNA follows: TGCGCCAGCAGCCTCTCAGGGCCCAACACTGAAGCTTTCTTT.